The 28 T cell receptor beta chains below come from one sample, sequenced in a study of identical twins. Using its own MiXCR run on the 5' RACE reads, TCRdb lists one record per CDR3 protein. The table records some 1,600,000 distinct CDR3 sequences, about 32% of them present only once. The source material was cord blood. The receptors derive from a newborn girl in good health.

The chain recombines TRBV20-1 with TRBJ2-3; 8 bases line up with TRBD1. The CDR3 is 14 amino acids. Trimming at V came to 0 bases and at J to 5 bases, leaving 4 bases not matched to a gene. The germline V gene has CDR1 DFQATT and CDR2 SNEGSKA (reference sequence). The CDR3 protein is CSARDPTGGDTQYF. As DNA, the CDR3 is TGCAGTGCTAGAGATCCCACAGGGGGAGATACGCAGTATTTT.

V and J are TRBV4-2 and TRBJ2-4; 14 positions agree with TRBD2. Germline values: CDR1 LGHNA, CDR2 YNFKEQ. The CDR3 length is 19 residues. The V segment lost 1 base and the J segment 0 bases; nucleotides outside the gene matches: 5. The CDR3 region is CASSQGTSGGPLAKNIQYF. The CDR3 coding sequence is TGTGCCAGCAGCCAAGGGACTAGCGGGGGGCCTTTAGCCAAAAACATTCAGTACTTC.

This clonotype occurred a few times. The DNA of the CDR3 is TGCGCCAGCAGCTTTCGGGACAGGATGCGAACAGATACGCAGTATTTT. Encoded protein: CASSFRDRMRTDTQYF. The rearrangement joins TRBV5-1 to TRBJ2-3, with 8 bases lining up with TRBD1. CDR3 length equals 16 residues. J was trimmed by 3 bases and V by 2 bases; bases with no gene match: 8. The germline CDR1 and CDR2 sequences are SGHRS and YFSETQ.

The chain has TRBV27 and TRBJ2-2; D may be TRBD1 (5 bases). CDR3 length: 15 amino acids. The V end lost 3 bases, the J end lost 4 bases, and 12 bases lay between the germline ends. The germline gives CDR1 MNHEY, CDR2 SMNVEV (reference sequence). The DNA for the CDR3 is TGTGCCAGCAGTTTTAAAGGGGCTGGCACCGGGGAGCTGTTTTTT. It codes for CASSFKGAGTGELFF.

This clonotype was detected a few times. V is TRBV6-6 and J is TRBJ2-5, with 8 bases fitting TRBD2. The junction had 10 bases not matched to a gene; V was cut back by 6 bases and J by 1 base. Germline values: CDR1 MNHNY, CDR2 SVGAGI (reference sequence). The CDR3 length is 16 residues. CDR3 residues: CASSPFGAGGQETQYF. The CDR3 DNA follows: TGTGCCAGCAGCCCCTTTGGGGCGGGGGGCCAAGAGACCCAGTACTTC.

As for this clonotype: Germline and junction disagree at one end, which may indicate a read error. The DNA for the CDR3 is TGTGCCAGCAGCCAGACGGGGGGAGCAACTAATGGAAAACTGTTTTTT. Encoded protein: CASSQTGGATNGKLFF. V usage is TRBV14 and J usage is TRBJ1-4, with D tentatively TRBD1 (5 bases). Germline-derived CDR1 and CDR2 are SGHDN and FVKESK. This CDR3 is 16 amino acids long. Supplemented by reference TRBV14 and TRBJ1-4, the full variable domain reads EAGVTQFPSHSVIEKGQTVTLRCDPISGHDNLYWYRRVMGKEIKFLLHFVKESKQDESGMPNNRFLAERTGGTYSTLKVQPAELEDSGVYFCASSQTGGATNGKLFFGSGTQLSVL.

A word on this clonotype: A much bigger clone sits one base away, suggesting this may be a read error. The chain joins TRBV29-1 to TRBJ2-5; D uncertain. The CDR3 spans 11 residues. Germline V gene data show CDR1 as SQVTM and CDR2 as ANQGSEA. Trimming pared 4 bases from V and 11 bases from J, leaving 14 bases between. The CDR3 DNA sequence: TGCAGCGTTGTAAGTCTCAATGAGCAGTACTTC. Amino acid sequence: CSVVSLNEQYF.

Remarks on this clonotype: The junction departs from germline at one end; a sequencing error may be responsible. The V call is TRBV20-1, the J call TRBJ1-4; no clear D. This CDR3 is built from 11 residues. Germline lookup yields CDR1 DFQATT and CDR2 SNEGSKA (reference sequence). In DNA, the CDR3 is TGCAGTGCTAGCCTTAATGAAAAACCGTTTTTT. This gives the protein CSASLNEKPFF.

CDR3 sequence reads: CASSEALGQIEAFF. The CDR3 DNA reads as TGTGCCAGCAGTGAAGCGCTAGGGCAGATTGAAGCTTTCTTT. The V call is TRBV6-1, the J call TRBJ1-1; D call uncertain. This CDR3 has 14 residues. CDR1 and CDR2 from the germline V gene are MNHNS and SASEGT. The V and J ends lost 0 bases and 7 bases respectively, with 12 bases between them.

The chain carries TRBV5-5 and TRBJ2-1; D is uncertain. Trimming removed 0 bases at V and 4 bases at J, with 8 bases between. The CDR3 extends over 14 amino acids. The germline CDR1 and CDR2 sequences are SGHKS and YYEKEE (reference sequence). The chain's CDR3 is CASSLGHNYNEQFF. The CDR3 coding sequence is TGTGCCAGCAGCTTGGGTCACAATTACAATGAGCAGTTCTTC.

This clonotype was observed a handful of times. The V gene is TRBV20-1, the J gene TRBJ2-2; D is undetermined. Germline V gene lookup returns CDR1 DFQATT and CDR2 SNEGSKA (reference sequence). The CDR3 loop spans 12 amino acids. V dropped 3 bases and J dropped 2 bases, with 4 bases sitting between them. The DNA for the CDR3 is TGCAGTGCTAGCCCTAACACCGGGGAGCTGTTTTTT. Translation: CSASPNTGELFF.

This clonotype was seen ten or more times. As DNA, the CDR3 is TGTGCCAGCAGCGTAGGGCTACAGCACACAGATACGCAGTATTTT. Translated, it gives CASSVGLQHTDTQYF. The chain couples TRBV9 to TRBJ2-3; D gene ambiguous. Germline values: CDR1 SGDLS, CDR2 YYNGEE. V shed 0 bases and J shed 2 bases, with 10 bases lying between them. The length of the CDR3 is 15 residues.

The chain recombines TRBV4-1 with TRBJ1-1; a weak D match, TRBD1 (6 bases). The germline V and J ends were trimmed by 1 base and 1 base, with 10 bases remaining between them. The CDR3 has 15 amino acids. CDR1 and CDR2 (germline): MGHRA, YSYEKL. In DNA form, the CDR3 reads TGCGCCAGCAGCCAAGTCCCGGACAGGAACACTGAAGCTTTCTTT. It is translated as CASSQVPDRNTEAFF.

The CDR3 sequence is CASSQDLRLAGGSGSYNEQYF. CDR3 bases: TGTGCCAGCAGCCAAGATCTAAGGCTAGCGGGAGGGTCCGGCTCCTACAATGAGCAGTACTTC. The chain employs TRBV4-2 and TRBJ2-1, with 12 nucleotides matching TRBD2. TRBJ2-7 explains the end of the DNA better; the J call may be wrong. CDR1 is LGHNA, CDR2 YNFKEQ, per germline. The CDR3 consists of 21 residues.

A remark on this clonotype: This may arise from a read error, as a much more abundant clone is one base away. V is TRBV7-9 and J is TRBJ2-7, with TRBD2 as a possible D gene (6 bases). This CDR3 spans 17 amino acids. Trimming removed 5 bases from V and 7 bases from J, with 27 bases in between. Germline V gene lookup returns CDR1 SEHNR and CDR2 FQNEAQ (reference sequence). The CDR3 reads CASSLWLSSGAYNEQYF. Written as DNA, the CDR3 is TGTGCCAGCAGCCTTTGGTTGAGTAGCGGAGCCTACAATGAGCAGTACTTC.

This clonotype was recorded at least ten times. The CDR3 DNA follows: TGTGCCAGCAGTTCCGGGAGTCGGACAGATACGCAGTATTTT. It translates to CASSSGSRTDTQYF. The chain links TRBV28 to TRBJ2-3; maybe TRBD2 (6 bases). Germline lookup yields CDR1 MDHEN and CDR2 SYDVKM. The CDR3 totals 14 residues. Trimming took 4 bases from V and 3 from J, leaving 11 bases between them. Full variable domain (rest looked up from reference TRBV28 and TRBJ2-3): DVKVTQSSRYLVKRTGEKVFLECVQDMDHENMFWYRQDPGLGLRLIYFSYDVKMKEKGDIPEGYSVSREKKERFSLILESASTNQTSMYLCASSSGSRTDTQYFGPGTRLTVL.

The chain uses TRBV20-1 and TRBJ2-2, with TRBD2 as a possible D gene (5 bases). Trimming pared 3 bases from V and 1 base from J, leaving 6 bases between. The CDR3 sequence is 13 residues long. Germline CDR1 DFQATT, CDR2 SNEGSKA (reference sequence). The CDR3 region has the DNA TGCAGTGCTAGCGGGAAGAACACCGGGGAGCTGTTTTTT. This encodes CSASGKNTGELFF.

The chain carries TRBV6-1 and TRBJ2-3; TRBD2 is a possible D gene (6 bases). V was pared by 6 bases and J by 0 bases, with 13 bases between. The CDR3 contains 15 residues. Germline loops: CDR1 MNHNS, CDR2 SASEGT. The CDR3 loop reads CASRLRDSSTDTQYF. In DNA form, the CDR3 reads TGTGCCAGCAGGCTCCGGGACTCGAGCACAGATACGCAGTATTTT.

The chain employs TRBV2 and TRBJ1-5; D is unclear. V was cut by 8 bases and J by 4 bases, with 21 bases left in between. The CDR3 length is 16 residues. Looked up from germline, CDR1 is SNHLY and CDR2 is FYNNEI. The CDR3 nucleotides read TGTGCCAGCTGCAGGATTGGGTATGGCCAAAATCAGCCCCAGCATTTT. It yields the protein CASCRIGYGQNQPQHF.

The rearrangement uses TRBV29-1 and TRBJ2-1; 12 bases match TRBD2. Unmatched junction bases numbered 8, after V lost 6 bases and J lost 8 bases. The CDR3 loop spans 14 amino acids. Germline loops: CDR1 SQVTM, CDR2 ANQGSEA. CDR3 amino acids: CSVGLAGGYHEQFF. The CDR3 DNA reads TGCAGCGTGGGGCTAGCGGGAGGGTACCATGAGCAGTTCTTC.

In this sample, this clonotype turned up many times. The J gene is TRBJ2-1, the V gene TRBV29-1; 7 nucleotides match TRBD2. There are 13 residues in the CDR3. V lost 3 bases to trimming and J lost 9 bases; unmatched junction nucleotides: 8. Germline V CDR1 and CDR2: SQVTM, ANQGSEA. This chain's CDR3 is CSVERRLALEQFF. For the CDR3, the DNA is TGCAGCGTTGAGAGACGACTAGCCCTTGAGCAGTTCTTC.

The rearrangement uses TRBV20-1 and TRBJ2-1; TRBD2 matches at 12 bases. Unmatched junction bases numbered 8, after V lost 1 base and J lost 10 bases. From germline, CDR1 is DFQATT and CDR2 SNEGSKA (reference sequence). The CDR3 is 15 residues long. The CDR3 loop reads CSARGGLAGTIEQFF. CDR3 nucleotides: TGCAGTGCTAGAGGGGGACTAGCGGGTACTATCGAGCAGTTCTTC.

With regard to this clonotype: This sequence may be a read error, since a much larger clone differs from it by one base. This chain connects TRBV5-1 to TRBJ2-7, with D unclear. CDR3 size: 12 residues. The germline CDR1 and CDR2 sequences are SGHRS and YFSETQ. The CDR3 DNA reads as TGCGTCAGCAGTGAATTCCACTACGAGCAGTACTTC. Its translation is CVSSEFHYEQYF.

The chain carries TRBV12-3 or TRBV12-4 and TRBJ1-5; D remains unclear. Trimming took 5 bases from V and 13 from J, leaving 15 bases between them. The CDR3 contains 12 residues. As DNA, the CDR3 is TGTGCCAGCAGTCTGAATGCTTGGACTCAGCATTTT. It codes for CASSLNAWTQHF.

In DNA, the CDR3 is TGTGCCATCGAGGCTAGCGGATCCCTTGATGAGCAGTTCTTC. Translated, it gives CAIEASGSLDEQFF. V is TRBV10-3 and J is TRBJ2-1; 7 bases are a match to TRBD2. Trimming at V came to 8 bases and at J to 8 bases, leaving 12 bases not matched to a gene. In germline, CDR1 is ENHRY, CDR2 SYGVKD. The CDR3 is 14 residues long.

This chain connects TRBV10-1 to TRBJ2-2, with D maybe TRBD1 (5 bases). V lost 7 bases and J 2 bases, leaving 11 bases between the germline ends. CDR1 is WNHNN, CDR2 SYGVQD, per germline (reference sequence). This CDR3 has 14 residues. The CDR3 spells CASKKTENTGELFF. In nucleotides, the CDR3 is TGCGCCAGCAAGAAGACAGAAAACACCGGGGAGCTGTTTTTT.

V gene TRBV5-1 combines with J gene TRBJ2-7, with D possibly TRBD2 on 5 matching bases. The J call may be in error: the DNA end matches TRBJ2-5 better. This CDR3 comprises 14 residues. CDR1 SGHRS and CDR2 YFSETQ come from the germline V gene. In DNA form, the CDR3 reads TGCGCCAGCAGCTTGTGGCCGGGAACCGAGACCCAGTACTTC. Its protein is CASSLWPGTETQYF.

CDR3 sequence (DNA): TGTGCCAGCAGCAATTTAGGCAGGGGGCTTCCCTCCTACGAGCGGTACTTC. Protein product: CASSNLGRGLPSYERYF. The V call is TRBV21-1, the J call TRBJ2-7; the D call in the table, TRBD1, was not verified against the DNA. TRBV21-1 is classified as a pseudogene. The CDR3 extends over 17 amino acids.